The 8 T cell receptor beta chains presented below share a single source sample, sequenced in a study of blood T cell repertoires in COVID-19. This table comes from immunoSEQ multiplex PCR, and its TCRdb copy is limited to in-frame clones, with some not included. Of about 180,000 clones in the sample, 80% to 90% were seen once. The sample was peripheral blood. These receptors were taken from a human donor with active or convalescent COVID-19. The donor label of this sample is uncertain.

For the CDR3, the DNA is TGTGCCAGCAGCTCGACAGGAGCCAACACCATATATTTT. This codes for CASSSTGANTIYF. The chain uses TRBV5-4 and TRBJ1-3; the D gene is possibly TRBD1 (6 bases). Per germline, CDR1 SGHNT and CDR2 YYREEE (reference sequence). This CDR3 has 13 amino acids. Trimming shortened V by 3 bases and J by 7 bases, and 11 bases separated the two germline ends.

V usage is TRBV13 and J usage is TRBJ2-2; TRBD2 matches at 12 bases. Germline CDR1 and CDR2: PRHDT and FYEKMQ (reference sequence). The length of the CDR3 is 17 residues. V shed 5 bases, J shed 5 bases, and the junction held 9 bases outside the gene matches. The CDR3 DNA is TGTGCCAGCAGCCCCTCACTAGCGGGAGGACGTACCGGGGAGCTGTTTTTT. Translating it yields CASSPSLAGGRTGELFF.

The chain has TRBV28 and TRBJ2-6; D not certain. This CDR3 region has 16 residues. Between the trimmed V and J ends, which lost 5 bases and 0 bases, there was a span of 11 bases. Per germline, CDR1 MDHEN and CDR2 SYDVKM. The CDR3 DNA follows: TGTGCCAGCAGTCGTCATCCCAGCTCTGGGGCCAACGTCCTGACTTTC. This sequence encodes CASSRHPSSGANVLTF.

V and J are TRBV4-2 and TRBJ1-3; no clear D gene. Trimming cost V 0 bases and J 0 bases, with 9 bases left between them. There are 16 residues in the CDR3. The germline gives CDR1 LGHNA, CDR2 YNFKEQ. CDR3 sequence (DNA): TGTGCCAGCAGCCAAGATCAGCAGCGCTCTGGAAACACCATATATTTT. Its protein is CASSQDQQRSGNTIYF.

The CDR3 DNA is TGTGCCAGCAGCTCCAGGGGTTCGAATGAAAAACTGTTTTTT. Translation: CASSSRGSNEKLFF. The chain couples TRBV7-9 to TRBJ1-4; TRBD1 might be the D (6 bases). The V end lost 4 bases, the J end lost 5 bases, and 11 bases lay between the germline ends. CDR1 and CDR2 from the germline V gene are SEHNR and FQNEAQ (reference sequence). The CDR3 spans 14 residues.

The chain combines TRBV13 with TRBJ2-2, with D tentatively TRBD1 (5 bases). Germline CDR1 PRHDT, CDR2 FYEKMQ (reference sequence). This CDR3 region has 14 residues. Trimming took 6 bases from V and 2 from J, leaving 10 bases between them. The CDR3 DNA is TGTGCCAGCAGTCCAGGACAAAACACCGGGGAGCTGTTTTTT. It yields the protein CASSPGQNTGELFF. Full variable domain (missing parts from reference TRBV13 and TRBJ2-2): AAGVIQSPRHLIKEKRETATLKCYPIPRHDTVYWYQQGPGQDPQFLISFYEKMQSDKGSIPDRFSAQQFSDYHSELNMSSLELGDSALYFCASSPGQNTGELFFGEGSRLTVL.

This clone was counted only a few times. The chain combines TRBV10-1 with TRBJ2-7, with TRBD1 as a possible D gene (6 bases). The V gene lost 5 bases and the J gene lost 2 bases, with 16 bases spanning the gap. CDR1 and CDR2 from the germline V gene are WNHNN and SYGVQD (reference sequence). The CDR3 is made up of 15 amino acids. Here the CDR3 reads CASSRRGRGAYEQYF. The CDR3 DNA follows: TGCGCCAGCAGTCGACGGGGCAGGGGAGCCTACGAGCAGTACTTC.

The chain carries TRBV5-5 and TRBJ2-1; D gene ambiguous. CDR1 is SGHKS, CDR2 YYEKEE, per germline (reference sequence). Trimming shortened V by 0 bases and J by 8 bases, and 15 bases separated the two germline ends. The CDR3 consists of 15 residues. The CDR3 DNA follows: TGTGCCAGCAGCTTGGCCGAGGATCGTGGTCATGAGCAGTTCTTC. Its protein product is CASSLAEDRGHEQFF.